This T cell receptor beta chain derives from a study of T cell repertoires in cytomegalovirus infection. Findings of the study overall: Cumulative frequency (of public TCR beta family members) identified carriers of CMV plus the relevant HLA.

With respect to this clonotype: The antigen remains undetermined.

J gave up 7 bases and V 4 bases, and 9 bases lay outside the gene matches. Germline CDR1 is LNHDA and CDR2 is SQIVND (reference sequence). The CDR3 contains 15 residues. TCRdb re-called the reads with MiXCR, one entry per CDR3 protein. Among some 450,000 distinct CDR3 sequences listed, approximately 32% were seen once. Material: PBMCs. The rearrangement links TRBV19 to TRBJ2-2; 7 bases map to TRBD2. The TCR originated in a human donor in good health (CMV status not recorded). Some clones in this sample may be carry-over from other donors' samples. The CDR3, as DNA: TGTGCCAGTAGTACCGGGACTACAGTAATCGGGGAGCTGTTTTTT. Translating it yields CASSTGTTVIGELFF.